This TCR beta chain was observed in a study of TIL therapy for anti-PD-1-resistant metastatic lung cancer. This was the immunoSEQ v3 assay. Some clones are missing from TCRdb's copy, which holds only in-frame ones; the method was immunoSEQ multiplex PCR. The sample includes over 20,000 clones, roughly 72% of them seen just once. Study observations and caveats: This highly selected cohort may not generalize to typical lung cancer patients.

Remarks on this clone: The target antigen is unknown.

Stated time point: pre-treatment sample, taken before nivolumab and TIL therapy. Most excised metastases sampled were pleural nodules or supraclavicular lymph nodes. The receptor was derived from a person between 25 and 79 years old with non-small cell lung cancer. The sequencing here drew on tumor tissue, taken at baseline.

Here the CDR3 DNA reads TGTGCCAGCAGCTTAACTCTAGGACTAGCGGAGCTCAATGAGCAGTTCTTC. It encodes CASSLTLGLAELNEQFF. This chain joins TRBV7-3 and TRBJ2-1, with 10 bases fitting TRBD2. The germline V gene has CDR1 SGHTA and CDR2 FQGTGA. The CDR3 length is 17 residues. V shed 0 bases, J shed 6 bases, and the junction held 8 bases outside the gene matches. The full variable domain, with the rest looked up from reference TRBV7-3 and TRBJ2-1, is GAGVSQTPSNKVTEKGKYVELRCDPISGHTALYWYRQSLGQGPEFLIYFQGTGAADDSGLPNDRFFAVRPEGSVSTLKIQRTERGDSAVYLCASSLTLGLAELNEQFFGPGTRLTVL.